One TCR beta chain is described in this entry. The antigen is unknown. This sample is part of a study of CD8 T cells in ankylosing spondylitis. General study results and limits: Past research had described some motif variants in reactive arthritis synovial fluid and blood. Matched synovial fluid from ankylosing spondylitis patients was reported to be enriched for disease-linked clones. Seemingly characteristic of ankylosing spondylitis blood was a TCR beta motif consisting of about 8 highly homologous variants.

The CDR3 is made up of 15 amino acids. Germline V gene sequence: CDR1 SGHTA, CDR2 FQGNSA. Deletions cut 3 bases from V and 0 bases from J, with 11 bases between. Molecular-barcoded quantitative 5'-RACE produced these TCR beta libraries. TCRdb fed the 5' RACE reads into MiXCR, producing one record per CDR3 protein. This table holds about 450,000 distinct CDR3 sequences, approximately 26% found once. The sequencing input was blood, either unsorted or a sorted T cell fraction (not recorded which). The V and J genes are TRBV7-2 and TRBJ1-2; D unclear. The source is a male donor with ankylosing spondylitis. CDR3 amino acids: CASSLNADANYGYTF. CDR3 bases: TGTGCCAGCAGCTTGAATGCCGATGCTAACTATGGCTACACCTTC. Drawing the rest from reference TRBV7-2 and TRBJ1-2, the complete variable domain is GAGVSQSPSNKVTEKGKDVELRCDPISGHTALYWYRQSLGQGLEFLIYFQGNSAPDKSGLPSDRFSAERTGGSVSTLTIQRTQQEDSAVYLCASSLNADANYGYTFGSGTRLTVV.